This TCR beta chain was obtained from a study of T cells in localized non-small cell lung cancer. Study results and limitations: The greatest T cell clonality was found in uninvolved adjacent lung (higher than in tumor). For the top 100 tumor clones, a median about 62 also appeared in adjacent lung. The study linked higher blood T cell density to longer overall survival. Heterogeneity cannot be ruled out, as sequencing used one tumor region only.

CDR1 and CDR2 (germline): SGHRS, YFSETQ. CDR3 length equals 15 residues. V lost 2 bases and J lost 2, with 13 bases in between. Measured with immunoSEQ multiplex PCR; TCRdb has only the in-frame clones, and not every one. The data contain 43,000 or so clones, 91% of them singletons. Of note for this clone: Its antigen is unidentified.

The TCR comes from a woman aged 40 to 75 with stage II lung adenocarcinoma. The sample consisted of PBMCs, taken before any cancer treatment. The chain recombines TRBV5-1 with TRBJ2-5; D is tentatively TRBD1 or TRBD2 (6 bases each). The CDR3 sequence is CASSFSRGVQETQYF. The CDR3, as DNA: TGCGCCAGCAGCTTCTCTAGGGGGGTACAAGAGACCCAGTACTTC.